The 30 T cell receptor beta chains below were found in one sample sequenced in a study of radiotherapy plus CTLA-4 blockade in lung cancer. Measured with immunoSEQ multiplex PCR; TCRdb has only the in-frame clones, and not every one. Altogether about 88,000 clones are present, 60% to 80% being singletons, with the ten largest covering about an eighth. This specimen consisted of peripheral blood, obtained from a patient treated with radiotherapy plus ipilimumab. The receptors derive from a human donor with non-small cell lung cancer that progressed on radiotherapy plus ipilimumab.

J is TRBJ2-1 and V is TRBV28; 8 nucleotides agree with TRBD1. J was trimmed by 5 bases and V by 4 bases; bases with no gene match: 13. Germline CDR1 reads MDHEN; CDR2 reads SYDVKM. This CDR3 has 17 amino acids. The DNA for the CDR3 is TGTGCCAGCAGTTCTGCAATGGACAGGGATAAGGACAATGAGCAGTTCTTC. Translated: CASSSAMDRDKDNEQFF. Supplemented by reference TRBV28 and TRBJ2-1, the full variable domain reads DVKVTQSSRYLVKRTGEKVFLECVQDMDHENMFWYRQDPGLGLRLIYFSYDVKMKEKGDIPEGYSVSREKKERFSLILESASTNQTSMYLCASSSAMDRDKDNEQFFGPGTRLTVL.

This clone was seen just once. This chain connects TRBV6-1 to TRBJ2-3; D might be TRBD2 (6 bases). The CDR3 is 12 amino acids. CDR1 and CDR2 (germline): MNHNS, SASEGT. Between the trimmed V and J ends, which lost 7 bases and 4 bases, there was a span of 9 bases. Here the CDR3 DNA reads TGTGCCAGCATCGGGACTGCAGATACGCAGTATTTT. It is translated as CASIGTADTQYF.

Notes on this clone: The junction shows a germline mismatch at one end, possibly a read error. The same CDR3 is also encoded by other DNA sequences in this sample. CDR3 sequence (DNA): TGTGCCAGCAGCCTGGGTGGGGTGCGGGCTTTTTTT. Amino acid sequence: CASSLGGVRAFF. V gene TRBV11-1 combines with J gene TRBJ1-1; D not certain. CDR1 is SGHAT, CDR2 FQDESV, per germline (reference sequence). This CDR3 contains 12 residues.

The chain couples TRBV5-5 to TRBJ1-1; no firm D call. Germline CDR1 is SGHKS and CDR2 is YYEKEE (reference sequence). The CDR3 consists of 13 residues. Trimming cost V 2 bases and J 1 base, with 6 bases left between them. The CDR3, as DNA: TGTGCCAGCAGCTTATCGGAGAACACTGAAGCTTTCTTT. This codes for CASSLSENTEAFF.

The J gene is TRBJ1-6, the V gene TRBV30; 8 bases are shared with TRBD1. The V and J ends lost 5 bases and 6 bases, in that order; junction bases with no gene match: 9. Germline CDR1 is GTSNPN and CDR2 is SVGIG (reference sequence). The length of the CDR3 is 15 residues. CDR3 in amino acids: CAWCSRDRRNSPLHF. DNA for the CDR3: TGTGCCTGGTGTTCCCGGGACAGGCGTAATTCACCCCTCCACTTT.

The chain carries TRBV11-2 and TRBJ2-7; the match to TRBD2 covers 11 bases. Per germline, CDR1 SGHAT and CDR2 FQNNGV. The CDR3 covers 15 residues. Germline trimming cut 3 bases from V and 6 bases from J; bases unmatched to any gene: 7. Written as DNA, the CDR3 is TGTGCCAGCAGCTTCACTAGCGGGAGTGGCTCCGAGCAGTACTTC. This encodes CASSFTSGSGSEQYF.

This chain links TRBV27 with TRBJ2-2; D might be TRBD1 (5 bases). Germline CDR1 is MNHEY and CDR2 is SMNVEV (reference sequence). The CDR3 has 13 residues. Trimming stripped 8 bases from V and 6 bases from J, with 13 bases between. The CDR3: CASGLKGSGELFF. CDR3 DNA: TGTGCCAGCGGCCTCAAGGGGTCCGGGGAGCTGTTTTTT.

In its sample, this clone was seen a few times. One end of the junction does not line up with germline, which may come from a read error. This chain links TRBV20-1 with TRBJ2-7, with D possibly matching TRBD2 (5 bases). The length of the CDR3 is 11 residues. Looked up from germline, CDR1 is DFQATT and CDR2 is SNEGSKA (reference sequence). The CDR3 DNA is TGCAGTGCGAGAGGGTTCTACGAGCAGTACTTC. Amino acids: CSARGFYEQYF.

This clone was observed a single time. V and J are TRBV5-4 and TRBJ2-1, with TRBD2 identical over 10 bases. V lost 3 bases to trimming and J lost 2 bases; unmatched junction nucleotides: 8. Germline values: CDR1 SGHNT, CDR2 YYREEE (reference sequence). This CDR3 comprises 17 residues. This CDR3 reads CASSSNGLADTYNEQFF. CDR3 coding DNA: TGTGCCAGCAGCTCGAACGGACTAGCGGATACCTACAATGAGCAGTTCTTC.

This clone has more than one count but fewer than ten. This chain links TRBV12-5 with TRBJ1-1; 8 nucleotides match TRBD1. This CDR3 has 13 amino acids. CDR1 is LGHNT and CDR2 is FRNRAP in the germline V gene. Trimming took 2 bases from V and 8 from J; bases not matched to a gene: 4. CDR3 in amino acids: CASGLWDRHEAFF. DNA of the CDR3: TGTGCTAGTGGTTTGTGGGACAGGCACGAAGCTTTCTTT.

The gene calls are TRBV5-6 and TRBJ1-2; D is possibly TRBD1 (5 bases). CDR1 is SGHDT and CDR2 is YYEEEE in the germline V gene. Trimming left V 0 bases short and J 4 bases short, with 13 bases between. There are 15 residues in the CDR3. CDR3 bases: TGTGCCAGCAGCTTGGGCGGGACGGGGGTCTATGGCTACACCTTC. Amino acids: CASSLGGTGVYGYTF. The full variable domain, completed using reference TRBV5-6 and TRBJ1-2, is DAGVTQSPTHLIKTRGQQVTLRCSPKSGHDTVSWYQQALGQGPQFIFQYYEEEERQRGNFPDRFSGHQFPNYSSELNVNALLLGDSALYLCASSLGGTGVYGYTFGSGTRLTVV.

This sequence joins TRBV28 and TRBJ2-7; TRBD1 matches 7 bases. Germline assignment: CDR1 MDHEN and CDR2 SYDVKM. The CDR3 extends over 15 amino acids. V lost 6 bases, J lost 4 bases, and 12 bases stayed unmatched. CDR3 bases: TGTGCCAGCAGCTACCTTGACAGGGTAGGGTACGAGCAGTACTTC. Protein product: CASSYLDRVGYEQYF.

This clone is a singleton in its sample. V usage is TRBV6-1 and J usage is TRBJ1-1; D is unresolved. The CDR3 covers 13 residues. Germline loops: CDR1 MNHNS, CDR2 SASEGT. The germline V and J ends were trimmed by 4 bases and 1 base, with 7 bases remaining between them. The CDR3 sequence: CASSVQANTEAFF. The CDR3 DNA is TGTGCCAGCAGTGTACAAGCGAACACTGAAGCTTTCTTT.

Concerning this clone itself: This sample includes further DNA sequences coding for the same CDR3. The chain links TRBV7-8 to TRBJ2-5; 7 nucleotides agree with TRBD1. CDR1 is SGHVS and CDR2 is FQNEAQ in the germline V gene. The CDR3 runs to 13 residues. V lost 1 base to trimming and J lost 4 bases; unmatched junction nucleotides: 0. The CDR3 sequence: CASSLGQGETQYF. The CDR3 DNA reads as TGTGCCAGCAGCTTAGGACAGGGAGAGACCCAGTACTTC.

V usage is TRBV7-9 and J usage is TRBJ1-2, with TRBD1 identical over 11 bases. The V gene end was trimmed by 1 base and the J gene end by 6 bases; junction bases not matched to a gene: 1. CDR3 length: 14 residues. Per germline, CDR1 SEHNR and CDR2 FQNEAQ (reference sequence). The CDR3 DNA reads TGTGCCAGCAGCTTAGGGACAGGGGGCGATGGCTACACCTTC. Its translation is CASSLGTGGDGYTF.

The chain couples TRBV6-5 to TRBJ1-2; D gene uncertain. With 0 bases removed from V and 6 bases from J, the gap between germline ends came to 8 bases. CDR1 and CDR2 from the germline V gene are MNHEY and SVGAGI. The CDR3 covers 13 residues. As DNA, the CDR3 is TGTGCCAGCAGTTACTCAACATCTAATGGCTACACCTTC. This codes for CASSYSTSNGYTF.

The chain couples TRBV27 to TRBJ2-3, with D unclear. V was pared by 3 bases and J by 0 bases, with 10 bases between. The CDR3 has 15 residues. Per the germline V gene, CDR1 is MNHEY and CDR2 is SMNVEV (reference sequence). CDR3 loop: CASSLNGASTDTQYF. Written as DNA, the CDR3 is TGTGCCAGCAGTTTGAACGGCGCGAGCACAGATACGCAGTATTTT.

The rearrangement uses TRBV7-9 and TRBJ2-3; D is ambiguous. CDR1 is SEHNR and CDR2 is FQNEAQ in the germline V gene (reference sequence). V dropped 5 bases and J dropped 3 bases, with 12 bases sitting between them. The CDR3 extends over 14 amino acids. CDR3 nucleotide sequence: TGTGCCAGCAGCCCATCGGCCTCAACAGATACGCAGTATTTT. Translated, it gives CASSPSASTDTQYF.

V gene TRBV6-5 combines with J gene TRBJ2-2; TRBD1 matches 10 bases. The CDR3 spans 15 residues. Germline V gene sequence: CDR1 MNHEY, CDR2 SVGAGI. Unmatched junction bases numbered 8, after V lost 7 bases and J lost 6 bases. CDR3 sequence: CASTDRGLWAGELFF. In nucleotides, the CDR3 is TGTGCCAGCACCGACAGGGGGCTTTGGGCCGGGGAGCTGTTTTTT.

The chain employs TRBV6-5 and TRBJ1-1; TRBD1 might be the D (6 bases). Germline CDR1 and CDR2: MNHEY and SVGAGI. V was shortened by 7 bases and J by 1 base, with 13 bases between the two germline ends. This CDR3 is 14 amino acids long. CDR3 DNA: TGTGCCAGCAATTTGAGGACAGCGAACACTGAAGCTTTCTTT. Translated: CASNLRTANTEAFF.

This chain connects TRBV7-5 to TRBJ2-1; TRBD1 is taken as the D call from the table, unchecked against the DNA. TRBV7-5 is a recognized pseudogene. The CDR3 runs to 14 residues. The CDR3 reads CVRSLPAGFDEQFF. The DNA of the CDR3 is TGTGTCAGAAGCTTACCCGCAGGGTTTGATGAGCAGTTCTTC.

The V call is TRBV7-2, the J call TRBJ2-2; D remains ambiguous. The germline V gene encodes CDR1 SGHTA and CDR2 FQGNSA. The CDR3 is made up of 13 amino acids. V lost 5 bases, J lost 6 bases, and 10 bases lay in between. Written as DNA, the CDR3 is TGTGCCAGCAGCCTCCGACTCGCCGGGGAGCTGTTTTTT. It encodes CASSLRLAGELFF.

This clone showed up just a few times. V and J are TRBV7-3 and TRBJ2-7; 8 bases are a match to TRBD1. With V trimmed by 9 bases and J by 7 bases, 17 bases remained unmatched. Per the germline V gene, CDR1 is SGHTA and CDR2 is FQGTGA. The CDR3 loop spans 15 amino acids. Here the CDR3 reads CARDRMGQEEREQYF. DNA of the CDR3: TGTGCCAGAGACCGTATGGGACAGGAAGAACGGGAGCAGTACTTC.

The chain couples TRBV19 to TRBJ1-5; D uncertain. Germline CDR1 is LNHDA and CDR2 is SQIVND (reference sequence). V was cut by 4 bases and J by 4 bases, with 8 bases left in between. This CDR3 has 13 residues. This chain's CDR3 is CASSTQVNQPQHF. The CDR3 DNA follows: TGTGCCAGTAGTACCCAGGTGAATCAGCCCCAGCATTTT. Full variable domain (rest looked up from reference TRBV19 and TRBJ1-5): DGGITQSPKYLFRKEGQNVTLSCEQNLNHDAMYWYRQDPGQGLRLIYYSQIVNDFQKGDIAEGYSVSREKKESFPLTVTSAQKNPTAFYLCASSTQVNQPQHFGDGTRLSIL.

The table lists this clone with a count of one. The CDR3 loop reads CASSPRRDRDQPQHF. The CDR3, as DNA: TGCGCCAGCAGCCCCCGCCGGGACAGAGATCAGCCCCAGCATTTT. The chain links TRBV4-3 to TRBJ1-5; 7 nucleotides line up with TRBD1. The CDR3 sequence is 15 residues long. V dropped 4 bases and J dropped 5; count of bases not matched to a gene: 8. The germline V gene encodes CDR1 LGHNA and CDR2 YSLEER.

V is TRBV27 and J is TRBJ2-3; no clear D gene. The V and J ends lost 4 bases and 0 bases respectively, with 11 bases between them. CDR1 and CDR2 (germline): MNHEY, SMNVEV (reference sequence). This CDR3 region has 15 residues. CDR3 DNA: TGTGCCAGCAGTTCAACCAAACCTAGCACAGATACGCAGTATTTT. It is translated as CASSSTKPSTDTQYF.

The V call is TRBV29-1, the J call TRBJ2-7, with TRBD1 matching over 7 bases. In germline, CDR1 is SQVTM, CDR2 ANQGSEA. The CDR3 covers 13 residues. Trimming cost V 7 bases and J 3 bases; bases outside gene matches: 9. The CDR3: CSDPRDSLYEQYF. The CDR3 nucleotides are TGCAGCGATCCCCGGGACAGCCTCTACGAGCAGTACTTC.

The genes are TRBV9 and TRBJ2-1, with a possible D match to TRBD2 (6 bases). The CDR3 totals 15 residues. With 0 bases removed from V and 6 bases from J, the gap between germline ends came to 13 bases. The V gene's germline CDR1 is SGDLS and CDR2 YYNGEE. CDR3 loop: CASSVGDSQANEQFF. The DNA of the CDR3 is TGTGCCAGCAGCGTAGGGGACTCCCAGGCCAATGAGCAGTTCTTC.

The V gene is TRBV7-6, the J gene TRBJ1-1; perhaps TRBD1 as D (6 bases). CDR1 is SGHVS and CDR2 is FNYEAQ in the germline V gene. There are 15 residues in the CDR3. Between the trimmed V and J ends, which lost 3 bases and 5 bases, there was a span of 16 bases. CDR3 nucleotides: TGTGCCAGCAGCTTCACGACCGGGACAAAGACTGAAGCTTTCTTT. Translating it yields CASSFTTGTKTEAFF.

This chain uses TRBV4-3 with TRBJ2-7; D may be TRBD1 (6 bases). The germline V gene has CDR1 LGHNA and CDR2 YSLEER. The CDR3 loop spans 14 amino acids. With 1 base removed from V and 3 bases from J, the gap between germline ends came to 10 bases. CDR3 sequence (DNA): TGCGCCAGCAGCCAAGCCACCAGGGGCTACGAGCAGTACTTC. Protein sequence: CASSQATRGYEQYF.